This T cell receptor beta chain was obtained from a study of blood T cell repertoires in COVID-19. Overall study context: Sample material is recorded as cDNA or gDNA derived from T cells, B-cell-depleted T cells, or PBMCs.

Germline CDR1 is SGHRS and CDR2 is YFSETQ. The CDR3 contains 17 residues. Trimming took 4 bases from V and 0 from J, leaving 18 bases between them. Produced via immunoSEQ multiplex PCR; TCRdb's table is partial and in-frame only. The sample contains some 150,000 clones, approximately 90% of which appear only once. The genes are TRBV5-1 and TRBJ2-3; D possibly corresponds to TRBD2 (5 bases). The specimen was peripheral blood. The receptor comes from a woman between 65 and 79 years old with acute or convalescent COVID-19. The CDR3 DNA reads as TGCGCCAGCAGCCCACCCCCGCGGGCTACTAGCACAGATACGCAGTATTTT. This gives the protein CASSPPPRATSTDTQYF.